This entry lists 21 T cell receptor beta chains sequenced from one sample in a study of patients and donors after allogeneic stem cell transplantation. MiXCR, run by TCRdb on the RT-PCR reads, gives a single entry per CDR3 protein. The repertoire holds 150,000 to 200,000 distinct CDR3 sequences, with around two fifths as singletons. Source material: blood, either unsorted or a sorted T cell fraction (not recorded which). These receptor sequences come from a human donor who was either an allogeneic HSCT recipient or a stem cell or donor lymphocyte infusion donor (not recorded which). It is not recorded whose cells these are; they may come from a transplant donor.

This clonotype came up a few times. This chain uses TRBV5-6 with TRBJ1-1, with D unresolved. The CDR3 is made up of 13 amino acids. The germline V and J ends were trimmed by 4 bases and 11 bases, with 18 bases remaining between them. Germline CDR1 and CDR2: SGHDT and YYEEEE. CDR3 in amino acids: CASSPRAGFGAFF. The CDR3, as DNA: TGTGCCAGCAGCCCCCGGGCGGGTTTTGGGGCTTTCTTT.

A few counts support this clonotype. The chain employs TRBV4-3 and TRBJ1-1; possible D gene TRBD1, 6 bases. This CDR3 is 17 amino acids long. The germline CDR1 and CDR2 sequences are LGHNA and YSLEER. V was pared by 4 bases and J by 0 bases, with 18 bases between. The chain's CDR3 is CASSLRIPGQMNTEAFF. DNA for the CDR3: TGCGCCAGCAGCCTTAGGATTCCGGGACAAATGAACACTGAAGCTTTCTTT.

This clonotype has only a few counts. The CDR3 spells CSVEGRTGTEAFF. Here the CDR3 DNA reads TGCAGCGTTGAAGGACGCACAGGCACTGAAGCTTTCTTT. The gene calls are TRBV29-1 and TRBJ1-1; D is possibly TRBD1 (5 bases). V lost 1 base to trimming and J lost 4 bases, with 10 bases between them. The CDR3 has 13 residues. The germline V gene has CDR1 SQVTM and CDR2 ANQGSEA.

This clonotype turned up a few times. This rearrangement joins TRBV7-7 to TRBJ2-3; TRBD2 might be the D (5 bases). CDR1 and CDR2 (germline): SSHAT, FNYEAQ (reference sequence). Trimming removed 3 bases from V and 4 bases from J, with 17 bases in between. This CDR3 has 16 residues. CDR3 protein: CASSFKSGKGADTQYF. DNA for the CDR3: TGTGCCAGCAGCTTTAAGAGCGGAAAGGGCGCAGATACGCAGTATTTT.

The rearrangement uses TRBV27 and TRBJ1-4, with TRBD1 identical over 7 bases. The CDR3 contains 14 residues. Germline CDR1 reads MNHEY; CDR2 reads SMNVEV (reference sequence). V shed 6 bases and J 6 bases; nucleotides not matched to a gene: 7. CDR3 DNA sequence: TGTGCCAGCAGCTACAGGGGACAGTATGAAAAACTGTTTTTT. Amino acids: CASSYRGQYEKLFF.

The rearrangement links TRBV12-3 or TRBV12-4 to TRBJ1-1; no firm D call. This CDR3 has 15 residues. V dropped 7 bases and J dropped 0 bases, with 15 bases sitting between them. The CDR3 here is CASNTETLLNTEAFF. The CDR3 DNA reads TGTGCCAGCAACACAGAGACTCTCCTGAACACTGAAGCTTTCTTT.

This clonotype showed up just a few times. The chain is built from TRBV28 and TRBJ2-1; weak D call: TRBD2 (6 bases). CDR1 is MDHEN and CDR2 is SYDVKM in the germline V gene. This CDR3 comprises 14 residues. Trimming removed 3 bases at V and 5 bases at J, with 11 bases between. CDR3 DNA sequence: TGTGCCAGCAGTTTTGTGGGAGGCCACAATGAGCAGTTCTTC. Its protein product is CASSFVGGHNEQFF.

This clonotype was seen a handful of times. The CDR3 loop reads CASSLVGFSSYNEQFF. In nucleotides, the CDR3 is TGCGCCAGCAGCTTGGTGGGGTTTAGCTCCTACAATGAGCAGTTCTTC. This chain uses TRBV5-1 with TRBJ2-1; D unresolved. The length of the CDR3 is 16 residues. V was clipped by 0 bases and J by 0 bases, with 10 bases between them. CDR1 is SGHRS and CDR2 is YFSETQ in the germline V gene.

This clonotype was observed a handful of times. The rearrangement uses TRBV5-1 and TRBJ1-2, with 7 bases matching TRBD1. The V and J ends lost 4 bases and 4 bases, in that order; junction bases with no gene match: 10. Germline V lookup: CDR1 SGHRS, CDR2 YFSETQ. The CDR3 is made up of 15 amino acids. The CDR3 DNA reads TGCGCCAGCAGCCCCAGGTACAGGGGACGCTATGGCTACACCTTC. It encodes CASSPRYRGRYGYTF. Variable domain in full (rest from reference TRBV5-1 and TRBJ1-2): KAGVTQTPRYLIKTRGQQVTLSCSPISGHRSVSWYQQTPGQGLQFLFEYFSETQRNKGNFPGRFSGRQFSNSRSEMNVSTLELGDSALYLCASSPRYRGRYGYTFGSGTRLTVV.

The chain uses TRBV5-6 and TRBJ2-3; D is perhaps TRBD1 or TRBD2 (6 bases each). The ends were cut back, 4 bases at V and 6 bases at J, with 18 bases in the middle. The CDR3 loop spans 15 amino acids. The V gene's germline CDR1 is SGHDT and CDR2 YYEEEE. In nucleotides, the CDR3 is TGTGCCAGCAGCCTTACGGGGGCCCGGGCCGATACGCAGTATTTT. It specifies CASSLTGARADTQYF.

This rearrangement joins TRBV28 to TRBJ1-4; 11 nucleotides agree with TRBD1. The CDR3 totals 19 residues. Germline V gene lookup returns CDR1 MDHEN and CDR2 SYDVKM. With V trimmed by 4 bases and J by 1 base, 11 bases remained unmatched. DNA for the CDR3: TGTGCCAGCAGTTCAGAATCCGGGACAGGGGGTTTAACTAATGAAAAACTGTTTTTT. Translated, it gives CASSSESGTGGLTNEKLFF.

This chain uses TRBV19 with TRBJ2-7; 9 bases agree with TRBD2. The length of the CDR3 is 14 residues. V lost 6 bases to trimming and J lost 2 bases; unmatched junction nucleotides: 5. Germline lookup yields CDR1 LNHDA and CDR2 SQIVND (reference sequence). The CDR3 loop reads CASRAGGDAYEQYF. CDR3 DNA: TGTGCCAGTAGAGCGGGAGGCGACGCCTACGAGCAGTACTTC.

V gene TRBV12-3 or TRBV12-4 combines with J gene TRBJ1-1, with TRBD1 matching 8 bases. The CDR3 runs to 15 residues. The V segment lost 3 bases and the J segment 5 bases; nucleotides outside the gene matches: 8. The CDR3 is CASSFSRGPGTEAFF. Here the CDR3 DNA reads TGTGCCAGCAGTTTCAGCAGGGGGCCAGGGACTGAAGCTTTCTTT.

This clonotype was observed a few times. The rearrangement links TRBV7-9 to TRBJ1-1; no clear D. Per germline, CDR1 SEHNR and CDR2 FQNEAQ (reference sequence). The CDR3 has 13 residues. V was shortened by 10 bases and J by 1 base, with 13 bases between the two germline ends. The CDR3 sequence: CAITDDKNTEAFF. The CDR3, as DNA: TGTGCCATAACAGACGACAAGAACACTGAAGCTTTCTTT.

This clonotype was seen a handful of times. CDR3 sequence (DNA): TGTGCCAGCAGCGTAGGGGGACAGTCTAACTATGGCTACACCTTC. Translated: CASSVGGQSNYGYTF. V and J are TRBV9 and TRBJ1-2, with 7 bases matching TRBD1. With 0 bases clipped from V and 0 bases from J, the junction kept 2 bases outside the gene matches. The CDR3 is 15 amino acids. Germline V gene lookup returns CDR1 SGDLS and CDR2 YYNGEE. The full variable domain, in which reference TRBV9 and TRBJ1-2 provide the parts outside the CDR3, is DSGVTQTPKHLITATGQRVTLRCSPRSGDLSVYWYQQSLDQGLQFLIQYYNGEERAKGNILERFSAQQFPDLHSELNLSSLELGDSALYFCASSVGGQSNYGYTFGSGTRLTVV.

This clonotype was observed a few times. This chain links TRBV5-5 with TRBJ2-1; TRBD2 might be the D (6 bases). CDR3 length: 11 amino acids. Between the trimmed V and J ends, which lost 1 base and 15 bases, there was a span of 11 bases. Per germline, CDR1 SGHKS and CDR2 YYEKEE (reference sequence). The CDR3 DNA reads TGTGCCAGCAGCTTGCAACTAGCCTGGTTCTTC. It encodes CASSLQLAWFF.

The CDR3 DNA reads as TGTGCCAGCAGTTTACGCGGGAGGGCCGAGAATGAGCAGTTCTTC. Amino acid sequence: CASSLRGRAENEQFF. The rearrangement links TRBV12-3 or TRBV12-4 to TRBJ2-1; 9 positions match TRBD2. V lost 2 bases to trimming and J lost 7 bases; unmatched junction nucleotides: 6. This CDR3 is built from 15 residues.

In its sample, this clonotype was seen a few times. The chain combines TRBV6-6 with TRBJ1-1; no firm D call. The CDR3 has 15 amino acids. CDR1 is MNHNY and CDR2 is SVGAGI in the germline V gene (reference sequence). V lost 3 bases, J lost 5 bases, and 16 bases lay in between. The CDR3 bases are TGTGCCAGCAGTTATGAACAGCAGAAGGTAACTGAAGCTTTCTTT. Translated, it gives CASSYEQQKVTEAFF.

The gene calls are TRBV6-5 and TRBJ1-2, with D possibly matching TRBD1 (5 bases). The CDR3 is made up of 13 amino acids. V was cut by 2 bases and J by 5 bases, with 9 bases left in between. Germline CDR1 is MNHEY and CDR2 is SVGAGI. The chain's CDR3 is CASSYGAGYGYTF. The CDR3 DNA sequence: TGTGCCAGCAGTTACGGGGCAGGGTATGGCTACACCTTC.

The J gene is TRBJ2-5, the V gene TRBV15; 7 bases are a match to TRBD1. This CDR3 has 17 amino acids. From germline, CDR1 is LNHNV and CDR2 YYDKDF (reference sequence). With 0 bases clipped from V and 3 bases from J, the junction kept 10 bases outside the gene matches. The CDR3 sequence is CATSRDLTGLVEETQYF. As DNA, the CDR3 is TGTGCCACCAGCAGAGACTTGACAGGGTTGGTGGAAGAGACCCAGTACTTC.

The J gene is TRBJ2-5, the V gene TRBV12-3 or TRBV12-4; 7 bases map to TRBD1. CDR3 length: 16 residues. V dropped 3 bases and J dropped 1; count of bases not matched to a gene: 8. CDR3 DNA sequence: TGTGCCAGCAGTTTGGGGGACAGCATCCTCCAAGAGACCCAGTACTTC. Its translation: CASSLGDSILQETQYF.